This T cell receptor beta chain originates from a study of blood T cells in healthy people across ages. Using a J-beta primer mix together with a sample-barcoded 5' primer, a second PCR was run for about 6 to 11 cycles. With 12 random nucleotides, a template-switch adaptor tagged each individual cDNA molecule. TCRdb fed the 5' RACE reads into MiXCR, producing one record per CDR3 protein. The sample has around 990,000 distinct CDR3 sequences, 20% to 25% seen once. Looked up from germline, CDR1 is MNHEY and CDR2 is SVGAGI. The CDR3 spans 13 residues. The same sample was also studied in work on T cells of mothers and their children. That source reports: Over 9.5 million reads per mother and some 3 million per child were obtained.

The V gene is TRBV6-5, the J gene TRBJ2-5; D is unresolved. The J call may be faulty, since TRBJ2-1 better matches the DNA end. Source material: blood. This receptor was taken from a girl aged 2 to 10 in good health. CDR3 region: CASSYSGSGEQFF. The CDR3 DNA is TGTGCCAGCAGTTACTCAGGGTCCGGTGAGCAGTTCTTC.